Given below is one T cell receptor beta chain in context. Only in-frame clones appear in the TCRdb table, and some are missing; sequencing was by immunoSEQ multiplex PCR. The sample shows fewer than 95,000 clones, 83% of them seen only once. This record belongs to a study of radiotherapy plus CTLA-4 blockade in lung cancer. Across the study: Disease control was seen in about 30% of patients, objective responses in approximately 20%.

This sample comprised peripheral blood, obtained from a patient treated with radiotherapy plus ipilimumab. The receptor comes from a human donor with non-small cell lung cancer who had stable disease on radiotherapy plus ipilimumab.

CDR3 bases: TGTGCCAGCAGTCCCCTCTTACAGGGGTTTAATGAAAAACTGTTTTTT. It is translated as CASSPLLQGFNEKLFF. This sequence joins TRBV5-6 and TRBJ1-4, with 7 bases matching TRBD1. Per germline, CDR1 SGHDT and CDR2 YYEEEE. The CDR3 has 16 residues. Trimming cost V 5 bases and J 4 bases; bases outside gene matches: 11. Full variable domain (remainder filled in from reference TRBV5-6 and TRBJ1-4): DAGVTQSPTHLIKTRGQQVTLRCSPKSGHDTVSWYQQALGQGPQFIFQYYEEEERQRGNFPDRFSGHQFPNYSSELNVNALLLGDSALYLCASSPLLQGFNEKLFFGSGTQLSVL.